Listed below are T cell receptor beta chains from one sample, sequenced in a study of human T cells and chemical hapten exposure. TCRdb reprocessed the 5' RACE reads with MiXCR, giving one entry per CDR3 protein. The repertoire holds 110,000 to 150,000 distinct CDR3 sequences, with roughly 4% as singletons. These receptors were obtained from a female donor in good health. Each CDR3 is given with its conserved first and last residue. The D gene is left open where the match is weak. Where a row states a size, it is once, few, many or the class of an expanded clone; other rows omit it.

d_call clone_size j_call v_call cdr3_nt cdr3_aa
. . TRBJ2-3 TRBV27 TGTGCCAGCAGGGGGCAGGGTGTTACGGATACGCAGTATTTT CASRGQGVTDTQYF
. many TRBJ1-1 TRBV29-1 TGCAGCGTTTACAGGGCCCCGAACACTGAAGCTTTCTTT CSVYRAPNTEAFF
TRBD2 many TRBJ2-7 TRBV6-2/TRBV6-3 TGTGCCAGCAGTCGCGGACTAGCGGGGGCCCTGTACTTC CASSRGLAGALYF
. many TRBJ2-5 TRBV4-3 TGCGCCAGCAGCCAAGTCCGCGGACAGTTACTAAGGACGGAGACCCAGTACTTC CASSQVRGQLLRTETQYF
. many TRBJ2-1 TRBV6-5 TGTGCCAGCAGTTACTCCCCTGAGAGCTCCTACAATGAGCAGTTCTTC CASSYSPESSYNEQFF
. . TRBJ2-1 TRBV19 TGTGCCAGTACCCAAGACAGCAACAACTACAATGAGCAGTTCTTC CASTQDSNNYNEQFF
. many TRBJ1-3 TRBV10-3 TGTGCCATCAGTTCCGGGACCCCTGGAAACACCATATATTTT CAISSGTPGNTIYF
TRBD2 many TRBJ2-6 TRBV5-1 TGCGCCAGCAGCTTCGGGGGGGCCATGGGCTCTGGGGCCAACGTCCTGACTTTC CASSFGGAMGSGANVLTF
. many TRBJ2-4 TRBV5-5 TGTGCCAGCAGCTTACTAGGGACCAAAAACATTCAGTACTTC CASSLLGTKNIQYF
. many TRBJ2-1 TRBV28 TGTGCCAGCAGTGAGTCGGGTAATGAGCAGTTCTTC CASSESGNEQFF
TRBD1 many TRBJ2-7 TRBV28 TGTGCCAGCCTCCCAGGGGGTGAAGTCGGGCAGTACTTC CASLPGGEVGQYF
. many TRBJ2-3 TRBV19 TGTGCCAGCGCCGAGTTTCTCCGGACAGATACGCAGTATTTT CASAEFLRTDTQYF
. many TRBJ2-1 TRBV20-1 TGCAGTGCTAGTTTCCCCAGATACAATGAGCAGTTCTTC CSASFPRYNEQFF
. many TRBJ2-3 TRBV5-6 TGTGCCAGCAGCCATGGCTTAGGGTTGAGCTCCACAGATACGCAGTATTTT CASSHGLGLSSTDTQYF
. many TRBJ2-7 TRBV5-4 TGTGCCAGCAGCTTAAGGGGTCTGGACGAGCAGTACTTC CASSLRGLDEQYF
TRBD1 many TRBJ1-5 TRBV20-1 TGCAGTGCTAGAGATCTGTCAGGGACAGGGGTAGGACAGCCCCAGCATTTT CSARDLSGTGVGQPQHF
. many TRBJ2-7 TRBV2 TGTGCCAGCAGGCTATCCTACGAGCAGTACTTC CASRLSYEQYF
. many TRBJ1-2 TRBV20-1 TGCAGGCAATCCTCTGGGGCAGGCGATGTAATTAACTATGGCTACACCTTC CRQSSGAGDVINYGYTF
. many TRBJ2-2 TRBV13 TGTGCCAGCAGCCATAGCTCCGGGGAGCTGTTTTTT CASSHSSGELFF
. many TRBJ2-1 TRBV28 TGTGCCAGCACCACAGGGTTTAATGAGCAGTTCTTC CASTTGFNEQFF
TRBD2 many TRBJ2-5 TRBV28 TGTGCCAGCAGTTTATGGCGCGGGGGGGCCCCGGAGACCCAGTACTTC CASSLWRGGAPETQYF
TRBD1 many TRBJ2-1 TRBV7-2 TGTGCCAGCAGCTTAAGGACAGGAGCATCCTACAATGAGCAGTTCTTC CASSLRTGASYNEQFF